Shown below are 6 T cell receptor beta chains from a single sample sequenced in a study of blood T cell repertoires in COVID-19 (dated by TCRdb to the early 2020s). The library was built by means of the immunoSEQ multiplex PCR assay. TCRdb mirrors the immuneACCESS table, restricted to in-frame sequences. Some clones are absent from its copies; in checked studies, under half trace to an unresolved V gene, and the reason for the others is unknown. The sample profile shows about 160,000 clones; roughly nine tenths of them were found once. Around 15% of the sample is in the top ten clones. The sample consisted of peripheral blood. These TCRs come from a man younger than 35 with COVID-19, enrolled during active disease.

The rearrangement joins TRBV19 to TRBJ1-1; unclear D gene. CDR3 length: 13 residues. CDR1 is LNHDA, CDR2 SQIVND, per germline (reference sequence). V shed 7 bases and J shed 5 bases, with 14 bases lying between them. The CDR3 loop is CASTRTVGTEAFF. CDR3 coding DNA: TGTGCCAGTACCCGAACGGTCGGGACTGAAGCTTTCTTT.

The V gene is TRBV15, the J gene TRBJ2-3; D not resolved. The germline V gene encodes CDR1 LNHNV and CDR2 YYDKDF (reference sequence). Trimming stripped 5 bases from V and 4 bases from J, with 10 bases between. The CDR3 contains 13 residues. This CDR3 reads CATSRRVADTQYF. The CDR3 DNA is TGTGCCACCAGCCGTAGAGTGGCAGATACGCAGTATTTT.

The gene calls are TRBV4-3 and TRBJ2-1; D is perhaps TRBD2 (5 bases). This CDR3 has 15 residues. CDR1 LGHNA and CDR2 YSLEER come from the germline V gene. Trimming cost V 1 base and J 7 bases, with 14 bases left between them. CDR3 protein: CASSQVFRSGNEQFF. The CDR3 coding sequence is TGCGCCAGCAGCCAAGTATTCCGGAGCGGAAATGAGCAGTTCTTC.

The genes are TRBV28 and TRBJ2-3; 8 nucleotides match TRBD2. In germline, CDR1 is MDHEN, CDR2 SYDVKM. CDR3 size: 14 residues. The junction had 3 bases not matched to a gene; V was cut back by 3 bases and J by 4 bases. CDR3 coding DNA: TGTGCCAGCAGTTTTAGGCGGGAGGCAGATACGCAGTATTTT. Protein: CASSFRREADTQYF.

The rearrangement uses TRBV3-1 (or the pseudogene TRBV3-2) and TRBJ1-1, with D unclear. CDR3 length equals 16 residues. V was pared by 0 bases and J by 8 bases, with 19 bases between. Per germline, CDR1 LGHDT and CDR2 YNNKEL (reference sequence). CDR3 loop: CASSQDLRARDYEAFF. The CDR3 nucleotides are TGTGCCAGCAGCCAAGATCTTAGGGCTAGAGACTACGAAGCTTTCTTT.

The chain combines TRBV7-2 with TRBJ1-1; D not certain. The germline CDR1 and CDR2 sequences are SGHTA and FQGNSA. This CDR3 comprises 14 residues. V was clipped by 1 base and J by 6 bases, with 12 bases between them. The CDR3, as DNA: TGTGCCAGCAGCTTAGAGTCCACAGCAGCTGAAGCTTTCTTT. Amino acid sequence: CASSLESTAAEAFF.